This is a list of T cell receptor beta chains from one sample in a study of siplizumab effects on memory and regulatory T cells. Sequenced by immunoSEQ multiplex PCR; TCRdb stores in-frame clones only, minus some. The sample lists approximately 75,000 clones, about 92% occurring once. The material sequenced was CD8+ T cells sorted from blood. Receptors were obtained from a human donor in good health. Each CDR3 is given with its conserved first and last residue. D genes are given only for firm matches. Where a row states a size, it is once, few, many or the class of an expanded clone; other rows omit it.

V: TRBV20-1
D: -
J: TRBJ1-1
size: once
DNA: TGCAGTGCCAGGACGCAGGTGAAAGCTTTCTTT
CDR3: CSARTQVKAFF

V: TRBV6-5
D: -
J: TRBJ1-1
size: -
DNA: TGTGCCAGCAGTTACCCAGGCCGGAACACTGAAGCTTTCTTT
CDR3: CASSYPGRNTEAFF

V: TRBV6-6
D: TRBD2
J: TRBJ2-5
size: -
DNA: TGTGCCAGCAGACCCCCGACTAGCGGACAAGAGACCCAGTACTTC
CDR3: CASRPPTSGQETQYF

V: TRBV28
D: -
J: TRBJ2-7
size: -
DNA: TGTGCCAGCAGTTTGTGGATCGAGCAGTACTTC
CDR3: CASSLWIEQYF

V: TRBV7-7
D: -
J: TRBJ2-5
size: -
DNA: TGTGCCAGCAGCTGGGCCCTTAGGGGAGAGACCCAGTACTTC
CDR3: CASSWALRGETQYF

V: TRBV7-3
D: TRBD2
J: TRBJ2-7
size: -
DNA: TGTGCCAGCAGCGCGACTAGCGGGAACTACGAGCAGTACTTC
CDR3: CASSATSGNYEQYF

V: TRBV7-3
D: -
J: TRBJ1-1
size: -
DNA: TGTGCCAGCAGCTTACCGGGTAACACTGAAGCTTTCTTT
CDR3: CASSLPGNTEAFF

V: TRBV5-1
D: -
J: TRBJ2-7
size: -
DNA: TGCGCCAGCAGCCTGGTGGCCTACGAGCAGTACTTC
CDR3: CASSLVAYEQYF

V: TRBV6-1
D: TRBD1
J: TRBJ1-6
size: -
DNA: TGTGCCAGCAGTGAAGAGGGACAGGGGGTCGACCCCCTCCACTTT
CDR3: CASSEEGQGVDPLHF

V: TRBV28
D: TRBD1
J: TRBJ1-5
size: -
DNA: TGTGCCAGCAGTCCACGGGACAGGGGGGATCTTGGCAATCAGCCCCAGCATTTT
CDR3: CASSPRDRGDLGNQPQHF

V: TRBV19
D: TRBD1
J: TRBJ2-2
size: -
DNA: TGTGCCAGTAGGACAGGGGGCGCGGCCGGGGAGCTGTTTTTT
CDR3: CASRTGGAAGELFF

V: TRBV9
D: TRBD2
J: TRBJ2-1
size: -
DNA: TGTGCCAGCAGCGTAGGGGGACTAGAGGCGCATGAGCAGTTCTTC
CDR3: CASSVGGLEAHEQFF

V: TRBV4-1
D: -
J: TRBJ1-2
size: -
DNA: TGCGCCAGCAGCCAAGAAGTCGCGGGGAGCGGCTACACCTTC
CDR3: CASSQEVAGSGYTF

V: TRBV5-6
D: TRBD2
J: TRBJ2-1
size: -
DNA: TGTGCCAGCAGCTTTAGCGGGGCCTACAATGAGCAGTTCTTC
CDR3: CASSFSGAYNEQFF

V: TRBV28
D: -
J: TRBJ2-3
size: -
DNA: TGTGCCAGCAGATTAGCGGCTAGCACAGATACGCAGTATTTT
CDR3: CASRLAASTDTQYF

V: TRBV19
D: -
J: TRBJ2-7
size: once
DNA: TGTGCCAGTAGTACAGGGTACGAGCAGTACTTC
CDR3: CASSTGYEQYF

V: TRBV11-2
D: -
J: TRBJ1-1
size: once
DNA: TGTGCCAGCAGCTTAGGATTCAGGGGAACTGAAGCTTTCTTT
CDR3: CASSLGFRGTEAFF

V: TRBV5-6
D: -
J: TRBJ2-7
size: once
DNA: TGTGCCAGCAGCTTGCAGGGGTTCCCATCCTACGAGCAGTACTTC
CDR3: CASSLQGFPSYEQYF

V: TRBV6-5
D: -
J: TRBJ1-5
size: -
DNA: TGTGCCAGCAGTTACTCCCAGGAGGGTCAGCCCCAGCATTTT
CDR3: CASSYSQEGQPQHF

V: TRBV12-1
D: -
J: TRBJ2-6
size: -
DNA: TGTGCCAGCAGCCTTATGTCTTATAGGACAAAGCGGGCCAACGTCCTGACTTTC
CDR3: CASSLMSYRTKRANVLTF

V: TRBV4-3
D: -
J: TRBJ1-1
size: -
DNA: TGCGCCAGCAGCCAAGAGACGGGCCGAAGAACTGAAGCTTTCTTT
CDR3: CASSQETGRRTEAFF

V: TRBV11-2
D: -
J: TRBJ2-3
size: -
DNA: TGTGCCAGCGGACCGCACTTTGGACTCACAGATACGCAGTATTTT
CDR3: CASGPHFGLTDTQYF

V: TRBV29-1
D: -
J: TRBJ2-4
size: -
DNA: TGCAGCGTTGTGCCGCTAGCCAAAAACATTCAGTACTTC
CDR3: CSVVPLAKNIQYF

V: TRBV25-1
D: -
J: TRBJ1-1
size: -
DNA: TGTGCCAGCAGTGAATACGGCAGCTGGAACACTGAAGCTTTCTTT
CDR3: CASSEYGSWNTEAFF

V: TRBV20-1
D: -
J: TRBJ1-2
size: -
DNA: TGCAGTGCTTGGGTGGGCTATGGCTACACCTTC
CDR3: CSAWVGYGYTF

V: TRBV2
D: -
J: TRBJ2-5
size: -
DNA: TGTGCCAGCATGAGGGGGGGACTCCAAGAGACCCAGTACTTC
CDR3: CASMRGGLQETQYF

V: TRBV19
D: -
J: TRBJ2-7
size: -
DNA: TGTGCCAGTAGTAGCCCCCCCTACGAGCAGTACTTC
CDR3: CASSSPPYEQYF

V: TRBV7-9
D: -
J: TRBJ2-1
size: -
DNA: TGTGCCAGCAGCTTAGCGTGGGGTAGCTCCTACAATGAGCAGTTCTTC
CDR3: CASSLAWGSSYNEQFF

V: TRBV4-1
D: -
J: TRBJ2-3
size: -
DNA: TGCGCCAGCAGCCAAGGGGGGGCTAGCACAGATACGCAGTATTTT
CDR3: CASSQGGASTDTQYF

V: TRBV4-1
D: -
J: TRBJ1-4
size: -
DNA: TGCGCCAGCAGCCAAGCACAGGATTATAAACTGTTTTTT
CDR3: CASSQAQDYKLFF

V: TRBV30
D: -
J: TRBJ1-4
size: -
DNA: TGTGCCTGGAGTCCATCGGGGACATTAGGCGCAACTAATGAAAAACTGTTTTTT
CDR3: CAWSPSGTLGATNEKLFF

V: TRBV13
D: -
J: TRBJ1-1
size: -
DNA: TGTGCCAGCAGCTTAGGGGCAGCCGAAGCTTTCTTT
CDR3: CASSLGAAEAFF

V: TRBV6-5
D: TRBD1
J: TRBJ2-1
size: -
DNA: TGTGCCAGCAGCGGACAGGGGGACAATGAGCAGTTCTTC
CDR3: CASSGQGDNEQFF

V: TRBV7-9
D: -
J: TRBJ2-3
size: medium-sized
DNA: TGTGCCAGCAGGGCAGGGACAGATACGCAGTATTTT
CDR3: CASRAGTDTQYF

V: TRBV6-5
D: TRBD1
J: TRBJ1-2
size: -
DNA: TGTGCCAGCAGTCAACCGGACAGGGCCCATGGCTACACCTTC
CDR3: CASSQPDRAHGYTF

V: TRBV9
D: -
J: TRBJ2-3
size: -
DNA: TGTGCCAGCAGCGAGACGACTCATTTATCCACAGATACGCAGTATTTT
CDR3: CASSETTHLSTDTQYF

V: TRBV19
D: TRBD1
J: TRBJ1-1
size: -
DNA: TGTGCCAGTATGGCGACAGGGGAAGCTTTCTTT
CDR3: CASMATGEAFF

V: TRBV6-5
D: TRBD2
J: TRBJ2-3
size: -
DNA: TGTGCCAGCAGTTATAGCGGGGGGGCGACAGATACGCAGTATTTT
CDR3: CASSYSGGATDTQYF

V: TRBV20-1
D: -
J: TRBJ1-1
size: few
DNA: TGCAGTGCTTACAGGGTCTCTGAAGCTTTCTTT
CDR3: CSAYRVSEAFF

V: TRBV4-3
D: TRBD2
J: TRBJ2-1
size: -
DNA: TGCGCCAGCAGCCAAGATCTCGGGGGGGCCTACAATGAGCAGTTCTTC
CDR3: CASSQDLGGAYNEQFF

V: TRBV27
D: -
J: TRBJ2-1
size: -
DNA: TGTGCCAGCAGTGAATGGACAGGAGGGAATGAGCAGTTCTTC
CDR3: CASSEWTGGNEQFF

V: TRBV28
D: -
J: TRBJ1-5
size: -
DNA: TGTGCCAGCAGTTTGTGGTCGGGGCCTAGCAATCAGCCCCAGCATTTT
CDR3: CASSLWSGPSNQPQHF

V: TRBV15
D: -
J: TRBJ2-2
size: -
DNA: TGTGCCACCAGCAGAGTACCGACAGAGAACACCGGGGAGCTGTTTTTT
CDR3: CATSRVPTENTGELFF

V: TRBV7-3
D: -
J: TRBJ1-3
size: once
DNA: TGTGCCAGCAGCTTAAATGGAGGGTCTGGAAACACCATATATTTT
CDR3: CASSLNGGSGNTIYF

V: TRBV5-4
D: -
J: TRBJ1-1
size: -
DNA: TGTGCCAGCAGCTTAGCGAACACTGAAGCTTTCTTT
CDR3: CASSLANTEAFF

V: TRBV5-4
D: -
J: TRBJ2-7
size: -
DNA: TGTGCCAGCAGCCCCCCCGAGGAAGGCTATCCCTACGAGCAGTACTTC
CDR3: CASSPPEEGYPYEQYF

V: TRBV6-4
D: -
J: TRBJ1-5
size: -
DNA: TGTGCCAGCAGTGAGAGGAGCAATCAGCCCCAGCATTTT
CDR3: CASSERSNQPQHF

V: TRBV7-9
D: TRBD1
J: TRBJ2-3
size: -
DNA: TGTGCCAGCAGCCGACAGGGGGCCCCGAGCACAGATACGCAGTATTTT
CDR3: CASSRQGAPSTDTQYF

V: TRBV29-1
D: -
J: TRBJ1-2
size: -
DNA: TGCAGCGTTGAAAAAGGCGATATAGGGGGTTATGGCTACACCTTC
CDR3: CSVEKGDIGGYGYTF

V: TRBV11-2
D: -
J: TRBJ2-2
size: -
DNA: TGTGCCAGCAGTTGGAGAGAGGGGGTTGTTTCGAACACCGGGGAGCTGTTTTTT
CDR3: CASSWREGVVSNTGELFF

V: TRBV4-1
D: -
J: TRBJ2-1
size: -
DNA: TGCGCCAGCAGCCGAGGGACCCCCAATGAGCAGTTCTTC
CDR3: CASSRGTPNEQFF

V: TRBV4-1
D: -
J: TRBJ1-5
size: -
DNA: TGCGCCAGCAGCCAAGATTCATCAGTACAGCCCCAGCATTTT
CDR3: CASSQDSSVQPQHF